A selection of T cell receptor beta chains follows, all from one sample in a study of cytomegalovirus exposure and HLA in healthy donors. Using immunoSEQ multiplex PCR, the repertoire was profiled, and TCRdb retains in-frame clones only, with some absent. The listing records more than 200,000 clones. Material: PBMCs. These receptors were taken from a woman aged 30 to 39 in good health and CMV-seropositive. Both conserved end residues are part of each CDR3. Fields, in order: V gene, D gene, J gene, CDR3 protein, CDR3 DNA. The D gene is left open where the match is weak.

TRBV18	TRBD1	TRBJ2-7	CASSQQAGGTGERYEQYF	TGTGCCAGCTCCCAACAGGCCGGTGGGACAGGTGAAAGGTACGAGCAGTACTTC
TRBV11-2	TRBD1	TRBJ2-3	CASSGSRDRGRTDTQYF	TGTGCCAGCAGCGGAAGCCGGGACAGGGGGCGAACAGATACGCAGTATTTT
TRBV19	TRBD2	TRBJ2-7	CASTPGTSGRNEQYF	TGTGCCAGTACCCCCGGGACTAGCGGGAGAAATGAGCAGTACTTC
TRBV30	-	TRBJ1-4	CAWSREAEMKTKLFF	TGTGCCTGGAGTAGGGAGGCGGAAATGAAGACAAAACTGTTTTTT
TRBV5-6	TRBD1	TRBJ2-7	CASSRQGDYEQYF	TGTGCCAGCAGTCGACAGGGGGACTACGAGCAGTACTTC
TRBV29-1	TRBD2	TRBJ2-1	CSVASGGQFF	TGCAGCGTTGCCTCGGGGGGGCAGTTCTTC
TRBV10-3	TRBD1	TRBJ2-7	CASCAQGNNEQYF	TGTGCCAGCTGCGCACAGGGGAACAACGAGCAGTACTTC
TRBV15	-	TRBJ2-5	CATSRVGYQETQYF	TGTGCCACCAGCAGGGTCGGGTACCAAGAGACCCAGTACTTC
TRBV28	-	TRBJ1-1	CASSPPGYTEAFF	TGTGCCAGCAGCCCCCCGGGTTACACTGAAGCTTTCTTT
TRBV2	-	TRBJ1-4	CASSERGTNEKLFF	TGTGCCAGCAGTGAGCGCGGAACTAATGAAAAACTGTTTTTT